A selection of T cell receptor beta chains follows, all from one sample in a study of shared clonotypes between healthy human individuals. Profiled with immunoSEQ multiplex PCR; TCRdb holds only in-frame clones, not every one. Altogether a few million clones are present, 93% being singletons, with the ten largest covering around 1.7%. Sequenced material: naive CD8+ T cells from PBMCs. Source of these receptors: a man aged 18 to 29 in good health. Some clones in this sample may be carry-over from other donors' samples. The CDR3 runs from the conserved cysteine through the conserved F or W. The D gene is left open where the match is weak. The listing skips clone size in some rows; elsewhere it reads once, few, many or a size class.

clone_size j_call v_call d_call cdr3_aa cdr3_nt
. TRBJ2-4 TRBV2 . CASRGAINIQYF TGTGCCAGCAGAGGAGCGATCAACATTCAGTACTTC
once TRBJ2-1 TRBV9 TRBD2 CASSSGLAEYNEQFF TGTGCCAGCAGCTCGGGACTAGCCGAGTACAATGAGCAGTTCTTC
. TRBJ2-2 TRBV4-2 . CASSQGSPNTGELFF TGTGCCAGCAGCCAAGGATCTCCCAACACCGGGGAGCTGTTTTTT
. TRBJ1-5 TRBV7-6 TRBD1 CASSARDRGEPQHF TGTGCCAGCAGCGCCCGGGACAGGGGGGAGCCCCAGCATTTT
. TRBJ2-5 TRBV21-1 . CASTTDRSPTETQYF TGTGCCAGCACCACCGACAGATCCCCCACTGAGACCCAGTACTTC
. TRBJ1-1 TRBV9 TRBD1 CASSAETGMGPEAFF TGTGCCAGCAGCGCCGAGACAGGGATGGGGCCTGAAGCTTTCTTT
. TRBJ2-7 TRBV21-1 . CASSERGIRAGRRYEQYF TGTGCCAGCAGCGAAAGAGGCATTAGGGCAGGGAGGAGGTACGAGCAGTACTTC
. TRBJ1-1 TRBV10-1 . CASSEFPGGEAFF TGCGCCAGCAGTGAGTTCCCGGGGGGTGAAGCTTTCTTT
. TRBJ2-1 TRBV15 . CATSAGGGNSYNEQFF TGTGCCACCAGCGCAGGTGGCGGGAACTCCTACAATGAGCAGTTCTTC
. TRBJ2-1 TRBV2 . CASSDPPGVSNAEQFF TGTGCCAGCAGCGACCCGCCAGGGGTCAGCAATGCTGAGCAGTTCTTC
. TRBJ2-7 TRBV7-9 TRBD1 CASSQLRDRPYEQYF TGTGCCAGCAGCCAGCTCCGGGACAGACCCTACGAGCAGTACTTC
. TRBJ2-7 TRBV7-6 TRBD1 CASSSRQGIDEQYF TGTGCCAGCAGCTCCCGACAGGGGATCGACGAGCAGTACTTC
. TRBJ2-2 TRBV7-6 TRBD1 CASSLARQGYTGELFF TGTGCCAGCAGCCTGGCCCGACAGGGGTACACCGGGGAGCTGTTTTTT
. TRBJ2-7 TRBV7-9 . CASSFSDSFYEQYF TGTGCCAGCAGCTTCTCCGATTCTTTCTACGAGCAGTACTTC
. TRBJ2-5 TRBV4-1 . CASSQVNQIQETQYF TGCGCCAGCAGCCAAGTAAACCAGATCCAAGAGACCCAGTACTTC
. TRBJ2-7 TRBV30 . CAWSVGGGPMEQYF TGTGCCTGGAGTGTGGGAGGGGGCCCGATGGAGCAGTACTTC
. TRBJ2-2 TRBV27 TRBD1 CASSLRGRGVGELFF TGTGCCAGCAGCCTCAGGGGGCGAGGGGTCGGGGAGCTGTTTTTT
. TRBJ2-1 TRBV7-6 . CASSYKGESYNEQFF TGTGCCAGCAGCTACAAAGGGGAGTCGTACAATGAGCAGTTCTTC
. TRBJ1-2 TRBV27 . CASSLTGSAWGDYGYTF TGTGCCAGCAGTTTAACGGGTAGTGCTTGGGGGGACTATGGCTACACCTTC
. TRBJ2-2 TRBV28 . CASRGPENTGELFF TGTGCCAGCAGGGGCCCAGAGAACACCGGGGAGCTGTTTTTT
. TRBJ2-5 TRBV9 TRBD2 CASSPRWVGGETQYF TGTGCCAGCAGCCCCCGCTGGGTGGGGGGGGAGACCCAGTACTTC
. TRBJ2-5 TRBV11-2 . CASSLRWGGKETQYF TGTGCCAGCAGCCTTAGGTGGGGGGGCAAAGAGACCCAGTACTTC
. TRBJ2-2 TRBV7-3 TRBD2 CASSSRSGSEGNTGELFF TGTGCCAGCAGCTCACGTAGCGGGAGCGAAGGGAACACCGGGGAGCTGTTTTTT
. TRBJ2-7 TRBV10-3 TRBD2 CAARTSPYEQYF TGTGCCGCCAGGACTAGCCCCTACGAGCAGTACTTC
. TRBJ1-1 TRBV27 . CASRLVGVVTEAFF TGTGCCAGCAGACTGGTGGGGGTTGTCACTGAAGCTTTCTTT
. TRBJ2-7 TRBV27 . CASKELGPYEQYF TGTGCCAGCAAGGAGTTGGGACCCTACGAGCAGTACTTC
. TRBJ1-4 TRBV11-2 . CASSLRGSNEKLFF TGTGCCAGCAGCCTGCGGGGAAGTAATGAAAAACTGTTTTTT
. TRBJ1-5 TRBV2 TRBD1 CASSDRDRGNRQPQHF TGTGCCAGCAGTGATCGAGACAGGGGGAATCGCCAGCCCCAGCATTTT
. TRBJ1-4 TRBV27 . CASSDGASGGEKLFF TGTGCCAGCAGTGACGGGGCCTCAGGTGGGGAAAAACTGTTTTTT
. TRBJ2-5 TRBV7-9 TRBD1 CASSLRNLTGGAETQYF TGTGCCAGCAGCCTGCGTAATCTGACAGGGGGCGCGGAGACCCAGTACTTC
. TRBJ2-7 TRBV7-2 TRBD1 CASSSRTGRAYEQYF TGTGCCAGCAGCTCTAGGACAGGAAGGGCCTACGAGCAGTACTTC
few TRBJ1-2 TRBV5-1 . CARGDSVYGYTF TGCGCCAGGGGTGACAGCGTCTATGGCTACACCTTC
. TRBJ2-7 TRBV7-9 . CASTPEVGSYEQYF TGTGCCAGCACCCCGGAGGTAGGGTCCTACGAGCAGTACTTC